This TCR beta chain originates from a study of blood T cell repertoires in COVID-19. Study context: Italy, Spain and the United States were the sources of the convalescent and acute COVID-19 samples. PBMCs, B-cell-depleted T cells, or T cells were the source of the cDNA or gDNA that made up the material.

Per the original data handling: Amplification of reference gene primers provided the estimated nucleated cell counts. Assay used: immunoSEQ multiplex PCR; TCRdb lists only in-frame clones, some missing. That table is the source of V, J and clone size, and D and trimming were worked out from the DNA. The sample yields over 90,000 clones, 80% to 95% seen once. Germline CDR1 and CDR2: SGHRS and YFSETQ. The junction had 6 bases not matched to a gene; V was cut back by 0 bases and J by 8 bases. This CDR3 comprises 15 residues. This clone was recorded once. This TCR was recovered from a man aged 18 to 29 with acute or convalescent COVID-19. The sequenced sample was peripheral blood. V usage is TRBV5-1 and J usage is TRBJ1-4; 8 nucleotides agree with TRBD1. The DNA of the CDR3 is TGCGCCAGCAGCTTGGAAATGGGACAGGTCGAAAAACTGTTTTTT. Amino acid sequence: CASSLEMGQVEKLFF.